This passage covers 16 T cell receptor beta chains from one sample sequenced in a study of cytomegalovirus exposure and HLA in healthy donors. Primers included in the PCR were 60 Vbeta and 13 Jbeta primers. The assay was immunoSEQ multiplex PCR, and TCRdb's table has in-frame clones only and misses some. Of over 150,000 clones in the sample, over 70% were seen once. Specimen: PBMCs. These TCRs come from a young man in good health and CMV-seronegative.

V gene TRBV5-8 combines with J gene TRBJ2-7; D may be TRBD2 (6 bases). Per germline, CDR1 SGHTS and CDR2 YDEGEE. The V end lost 4 bases, the J end lost 8 bases, and 13 bases lay between the germline ends. The CDR3 spans 12 residues. CDR3 nucleotide sequence: TGTGCCAGCAGCCCAAGGCGGGATCAGCAGTACTTC. Protein: CASSPRRDQQYF. Full variable domain (rest looked up from reference TRBV5-8 and TRBJ2-7): EAGVTQSPTHLIKTRGQQATLRCSPISGHTSVYWYQQALGLGLQFLLWYDEGEERNRGNFPPRFSGRQFPNYSSELNVNALELEDSALYLCASSPRRDQQYFGPGTRLTVT.

The chain employs TRBV7-9 and TRBJ2-2; 10 bases line up with TRBD1. CDR1 is SEHNR and CDR2 is FQNEAQ in the germline V gene (reference sequence). This CDR3 is 15 amino acids long. Trimming at V came to 5 bases and at J to 4 bases, leaving 4 bases not matched to a gene. Written as DNA, the CDR3 is TGTGCCAGCAGCCCCGGGACAGGGGTCACCGGGGAGCTGTTTTTT. Protein sequence: CASSPGTGVTGELFF.

J is TRBJ2-3 and V is TRBV19; 7 bases line up with TRBD1. V trimming: 10 bases; J trimming: 6 bases; junction bases outside the gene matches: 10. There are 13 residues in the CDR3. CDR1 and CDR2 from the germline V gene are LNHDA and SQIVND (reference sequence). CDR3 in DNA: TGTGCCACCTCAGGGGGACGGGGCGATACGCAGTATTTT. It is translated as CATSGGRGDTQYF.

This clone came up a few times. This chain links TRBV6-6 with TRBJ1-2; D might be TRBD1 (5 bases). This CDR3 spans 12 amino acids. Germline V gives CDR1 MNHNY, CDR2 SVGAGI (reference sequence). The germline V and J ends were trimmed by 7 bases and 9 bases, with 15 bases remaining between them. CDR3: CASTLDTRRYTF. CDR3 DNA sequence: TGTGCCAGCACCCTGGACACCCGGCGCTACACCTTC.

The chain is built from TRBV29-1 and TRBJ2-4; 8 bases map to TRBD1. The CDR3 loop spans 13 amino acids. Trimming at V came to 6 bases and at J to 6 bases, leaving 7 bases not matched to a gene. CDR1 and CDR2 (germline): SQVTM, ANQGSEA. The CDR3 DNA sequence: TGCAGCGTCGTACAGGGGGGATTAAACATTCAGTACTTC. Translated: CSVVQGGLNIQYF.

This sequence joins TRBV6-5 and TRBJ2-7; a possible D gene is TRBD2 (6 bases). V gave up 0 bases and J gave up 0 bases, with 9 bases separating them. The CDR3 extends over 15 amino acids. Germline-derived CDR1 and CDR2 are MNHEY and SVGAGI. The CDR3 DNA sequence: TGTGCCAGCAGTTACTCGGGGGGAAGCTCCTACGAGCAGTACTTC. Amino acids: CASSYSGGSSYEQYF.

This chain links TRBV28 with TRBJ1-2; D ambiguous. CDR1 and CDR2 (germline): MDHEN, SYDVKM. There are 11 residues in the CDR3. Trimming pared 2 bases from V and 11 bases from J, leaving 9 bases between. CDR3 region: CASSLDQAYTF. In DNA, the CDR3 is TGTGCCAGCAGTTTAGATCAGGCGTACACCTTC.

CDR3 sequence (DNA): TGTGCCGCCATTAGCGGGGGAACCTACGAGCAGTACTTC. Its protein is CAAISGGTYEQYF. V usage is TRBV6-5 and J usage is TRBJ2-7; 9 bases are a match to TRBD2. CDR1 and CDR2 from the germline V gene are MNHEY and SVGAGI. The CDR3 runs to 13 residues. Trimming took 11 bases from V and 2 from J; bases not matched to a gene: 7.

The chain combines TRBV6-5 with TRBJ2-7, with D possibly being TRBD1 (6 bases). V gave up 2 bases and J gave up 6 bases, with 11 bases separating them. The CDR3 extends over 13 amino acids. Germline-derived CDR1 and CDR2 are MNHEY and SVGAGI. This CDR3 reads CASSYNRVGEQYF. CDR3 nucleotide sequence: TGTGCCAGCAGTTACAACAGGGTGGGCGAGCAGTACTTC.

This sequence joins TRBV14 and TRBJ2-5; 7 bases match TRBD1. V gave up 1 base and J gave up 2 bases; unmatched junction bases: 4. Germline V gene data show CDR1 as SGHDN and CDR2 as FVKESK. This CDR3 has 15 amino acids. This CDR3 reads CASSQGIRGQETQYF. The CDR3 bases are TGTGCCAGCAGCCAAGGGATCAGGGGGCAAGAGACCCAGTACTTC.

The chain has TRBV14 and TRBJ2-2; 10 bases align to TRBD1. Germline V lookup: CDR1 SGHDN, CDR2 FVKESK. V dropped 4 bases and J dropped 6; count of bases not matched to a gene: 14. This CDR3 contains 18 residues. This CDR3 reads CASSRLILWGQGSGELFF. DNA of the CDR3: TGTGCCAGCAGCCGACTGATTCTATGGGGACAGGGGTCCGGGGAGCTGTTTTTT.

Remarks on this clone: Other DNA sequences in the sample encode the same CDR3. V gene TRBV27 combines with J gene TRBJ2-7; possible D gene TRBD1, 5 bases. CDR3 length: 13 residues. Trimming removed 4 bases at V and 0 bases at J, with 7 bases between. Per germline, CDR1 MNHEY and CDR2 SMNVEV (reference sequence). CDR3 in amino acids: CASSYRSSYEQYF. CDR3 in DNA: TGTGCCAGCAGTTACAGGAGCTCCTACGAGCAGTACTTC.

The chain links TRBV11-2 to TRBJ2-5; TRBD1 might be the D (5 bases). The V and J ends lost 0 bases and 4 bases respectively, with 12 bases between them. There are 15 residues in the CDR3. Germline-derived CDR1 and CDR2 are SGHAT and FQNNGV. CDR3 protein: CASSLDQGRAETQYF. CDR3 DNA sequence: TGTGCCAGCAGCTTAGATCAGGGCAGGGCAGAGACCCAGTACTTC. Full variable domain (outside the CDR3, taken from reference TRBV11-2 and TRBJ2-5): EAGVAQSPRYKIIEKRQSVAFWCNPISGHATLYWYQQILGQGPKLLIQFQNNGVVDDSQLPKDRFSAERLKGVDSTLKIQPAKLEDSAVYLCASSLDQGRAETQYFGPGTRLLVL.

The chain recombines TRBV28 with TRBJ1-2; D unresolved. Per germline, CDR1 MDHEN and CDR2 SYDVKM. Trimming cost V 7 bases and J 2 bases, with 20 bases left between them. This CDR3 is built from 16 residues. In nucleotides, the CDR3 is TGTGCCAGCACCTCGAGGTCCCACCCTTCAAACTATGGCTACACCTTC. Protein product: CASTSRSHPSNYGYTF.

This sequence joins TRBV2 and TRBJ1-2, with 8 bases identical to TRBD1. V trimming: 5 bases; J trimming: 0 bases; junction bases outside the gene matches: 2. Looked up from germline, CDR1 is SNHLY and CDR2 is FYNNEI. The CDR3 has 14 amino acids. This CDR3 is CASSWTGTNYGYTF. In DNA, the CDR3 is TGTGCCAGCAGTTGGACAGGGACTAACTATGGCTACACCTTC.

The rearrangement uses TRBV7-2 and TRBJ1-5; D not certain. The CDR3 runs 13 residues. V was pared by 4 bases and J by 5 bases, with 9 bases between. Germline CDR1 and CDR2: SGHTA and FQGNSA. DNA of the CDR3: TGTGCCAGCAGCTCGGAGAGCTATCAGCCCCAGCATTTT. This gives the protein CASSSESYQPQHF.